A single sample is the source of the 23 T cell receptor beta chains below, sequenced in a study of cytomegalovirus exposure and HLA in healthy donors. The PCR had 60 Vbeta and 13 Jbeta primers. TCRdb's copy holds only in-frame clones and misses some; the assay was immunoSEQ multiplex PCR. The sample holds roughly 100,000 clones, roughly 79% seen once. The sequenced sample was PBMCs. These receptors came from a man aged 45 to 65 in good health and CMV-seropositive.

The chain recombines TRBV6-6 with TRBJ2-1; D uncertain. Germline loops: CDR1 MNHNY, CDR2 SVGAGI (reference sequence). The CDR3 sequence is 12 residues long. V lost 8 bases and J lost 1, with 6 bases in between. The CDR3 reads CASQRSYNEQFF. The CDR3 region has the DNA TGTGCCAGCCAGCGTTCCTACAATGAGCAGTTCTTC.

The chain is built from TRBV5-6 and TRBJ1-1; TRBD1 aligns across 7 bases. The germline V gene has CDR1 SGHDT and CDR2 YYEEEE. CDR3 length: 16 residues. V trimming: 4 bases; J trimming: 1 base; junction bases outside the gene matches: 10. The CDR3 DNA is TGTGCCAGCAGCCCTCTGACCGGGACAGCGAACACTGAAGCTTTCTTT. Amino acid sequence: CASSPLTGTANTEAFF.

V gene TRBV10-1 combines with J gene TRBJ2-1; D might be TRBD1 (6 bases). Trimming pared 3 bases from V and 8 bases from J, leaving 17 bases between. This CDR3 is built from 15 residues. Germline V gene sequence: CDR1 WNHNN, CDR2 SYGVQD (reference sequence). Here the CDR3 DNA reads TGCGCCAGCAGTGAATGGACAGCTCAAGTGCATGAGCAGTTCTTC. It is translated as CASSEWTAQVHEQFF.

The V gene is TRBV11-2, the J gene TRBJ2-1; possible D gene TRBD1, 6 bases. The CDR3 spans 14 residues. Trimming took 2 bases from V and 6 from J, leaving 11 bases between them. Germline CDR1 is SGHAT and CDR2 is FQNNGV. The CDR3 sequence: CASSLMTGVNEQFF. CDR3 coding DNA: TGTGCCAGCAGCTTAATGACAGGTGTCAATGAGCAGTTCTTC.

This clone was detected only once. V and J are TRBV4-2 and TRBJ2-7; 7 bases fit TRBD1. The junction had 11 bases not matched to a gene; V was cut back by 4 bases and J by 5 bases. This CDR3 contains 15 residues. CDR1 and CDR2 (germline): LGHNA, YNFKEQ. CDR3 sequence (DNA): TGTGCCAGCAGCCGACAGGGACAGAAACCCCACGAGCAGTACTTC. Translation gives CASSRQGQKPHEQYF.

The chain recombines TRBV15 with TRBJ1-4; 7 nucleotides agree with TRBD1. CDR3 size: 15 residues. Germline values: CDR1 LNHNV, CDR2 YYDKDF (reference sequence). V was pared by 0 bases and J by 8 bases, with 6 bases of the junction left unmatched. The CDR3 loop reads CATSRETGIGEKLFF. The CDR3 nucleotides are TGTGCCACCAGCAGAGAGACAGGGATTGGGGAAAAACTGTTTTTT. Filled out from reference TRBV15 and TRBJ1-4, the complete variable domain reads DAMVIQNPRYQVTQFGKPVTLSCSQTLNHNVMYWYQQKSSQAPKLLFHYYDKDFNNEADTPDNFQSRRPNTSFCFLDIRSPGLGDTAMYLCATSRETGIGEKLFFGSGTQLSVL.

The chain carries TRBV5-1 and TRBJ2-7, with a weak D call TRBD1 (6 bases). Trimming took off 2 bases at V and 0 bases at J, with 9 bases between the two ends. CDR3 length: 14 amino acids. Germline V lookup: CDR1 SGHRS, CDR2 YFSETQ. The DNA for the CDR3 is TGCGCCAGCAGCTTTCAGGACAGCTCCTACGAGCAGTACTTC. It is translated as CASSFQDSSYEQYF.

V gene TRBV11-3 combines with J gene TRBJ2-1; TRBD1 agrees at 7 bases. This CDR3 comprises 15 residues. Per germline, CDR1 SGHNT and CDR2 YENEEA. J was trimmed by 2 bases and V by 1 base; bases with no gene match: 2. This chain's CDR3 is CASSLGTGAYNEQFF. The CDR3 region has the DNA TGTGCCAGCAGCTTAGGGACAGGAGCCTACAATGAGCAGTTCTTC.

The chain has TRBV5-4 and TRBJ1-6, with D possibly TRBD1 on 5 matching bases. CDR1 is SGHNT and CDR2 is YYREEE in the germline V gene (reference sequence). Trimming pared 6 bases from V and 9 bases from J, leaving 31 bases between. The CDR3 is 19 residues long. This CDR3 reads CASILVGLQAPSRGSPLHF. The CDR3 coding sequence is TGTGCCAGCATCCTAGTCGGACTACAGGCGCCATCCCGGGGTTCACCCCTCCACTTT.

The rearrangement uses TRBV21-1 and TRBJ2-5; TRBD2 is taken as the D call from the table, unchecked against the DNA. TRBV21-1 counts as a pseudogene. The CDR3 is 14 residues long. DNA for the CDR3: TGTGCCAGCAGCAAAGAGGGGGGGCAAGAGACCCAGTACTTC. As protein: CASSKEGGQETQYF.

This chain links TRBV29-1 with TRBJ2-7; the match to TRBD1 covers 9 bases. The CDR3 extends over 12 amino acids. Germline CDR1 reads SQVTM; CDR2 reads ANQGSEA. V lost 6 bases, J lost 6 bases, and 6 bases stayed unmatched. The CDR3 region is CSVDRGLGEQYF. CDR3 nucleotides: TGCAGCGTGGACAGGGGCCTTGGCGAGCAGTACTTC.

The rearrangement joins TRBV28 to TRBJ1-1; D uncertain. The CDR3 has 11 amino acids. From germline, CDR1 is MDHEN and CDR2 SYDVKM. V was cut by 6 bases and J by 10 bases, with 12 bases left in between. CDR3 in amino acids: CASSEGTSAFF. The DNA for the CDR3 is TGTGCCAGCAGCGAGGGAACGTCAGCTTTCTTT. The entire variable domain, with the rest obtained from reference TRBV28 and TRBJ1-1, is as follows: DVKVTQSSRYLVKRTGEKVFLECVQDMDHENMFWYRQDPGLGLRLIYFSYDVKMKEKGDIPEGYSVSREKKERFSLILESASTNQTSMYLCASSEGTSAFFGQGTRLTVV.

This clone turned up a few times. The chain employs TRBV6-6 and TRBJ1-5; tentatively, D is TRBD1 (5 bases). Germline V gene data show CDR1 as MNHNY and CDR2 as SVGAGI (reference sequence). V was cut by 0 bases and J by 4 bases, with 10 bases left in between. The CDR3 runs 15 residues. For the CDR3, the DNA is TGTGCCAGCAGTTACTCGACGGGGGGGAATCAGCCCCAGCATTTT. It is translated as CASSYSTGGNQPQHF.

The chain employs TRBV9 and TRBJ2-3; possibly TRBD1 for D (5 bases). Per germline, CDR1 SGDLS and CDR2 YYNGEE. V shed 1 base and J shed 4 bases, with 7 bases lying between them. The length of the CDR3 is 13 residues. The CDR3: CASSVRGADTQYF. The CDR3 DNA follows: TGTGCCAGCAGCGTAAGGGGTGCAGATACGCAGTATTTT.

This clone was picked up one time. The genes are TRBV6-1 and TRBJ2-1; 14 nucleotides agree with TRBD2. V lost 1 base and J lost 13; bases outside the gene matches: 6. CDR1 is MNHNS, CDR2 SASEGT, per germline. There are 15 residues in the CDR3. In DNA form, the CDR3 reads TGTGCCAGCAGTGAAGTGGGACTAGCGGGAGCCCTTCAGTTCTTC. Translated: CASSEVGLAGALQFF.

This chain connects TRBV7-6 to TRBJ2-1; TRBD2 matches at 12 bases. Germline CDR1 SGHVS, CDR2 FNYEAQ. There are 16 residues in the CDR3. Losses at the gene ends were 5 bases for V and 4 bases for J; bases not matched to a gene: 6. As DNA, the CDR3 is TGTGCCAGCAGCGCGCCCGGGACTAGCGGGTACAATGAGCAGTTCTTC. This sequence encodes CASSAPGTSGYNEQFF. Variable domain in full (rest from reference TRBV7-6 and TRBJ2-1): GAGVSQSPRYKVTKRGQDVALRCDPISGHVSLYWYRQALGQGPEFLTYFNYEAQQDKSGLPNDRFSAERPEGSISTLTIQRTEQRDSAMYRCASSAPGTSGYNEQFFGPGTRLTVL.

The chain couples TRBV21-1 to TRBJ2-3; TRBD2 was called by the table and not checked on the DNA. TRBV21-1 corresponds to a pseudogene. This CDR3 contains 16 residues. DNA for the CDR3: TGTGCCAGCAGCAAATTCCGGGGGGCCTCCACAGATACGCAGTATTTT. Translating it yields CASSKFRGASTDTQYF.

The V and J genes are TRBV4-2 and TRBJ1-3, with D perhaps TRBD1 (5 bases). Deletions cut 1 base from V and 4 bases from J, with 17 bases between. The CDR3 length is 17 residues. Germline loops: CDR1 LGHNA, CDR2 YNFKEQ. The CDR3: CASSQVNENRRGNTIYF. The DNA of the CDR3 is TGTGCCAGCAGCCAAGTAAATGAGAACAGGCGCGGAAACACCATATATTTT.

The chain joins TRBV9 to TRBJ1-3; D is unclear. CDR1 and CDR2 (germline): SGDLS, YYNGEE. Trimming stripped 0 bases from V and 0 bases from J, with 13 bases between. This CDR3 comprises 17 residues. CDR3 amino acids: CASSVGLGGSSGNTIYF. DNA for the CDR3: TGTGCCAGCAGCGTAGGACTAGGCGGGTCCTCTGGAAACACCATATATTTT.

This clone is a singleton in its sample. The CDR3 DNA sequence: TGTGCCAGCTCACCGGACAGGGTTTTAGATGAGCAGTTCTTC. Translation: CASSPDRVLDEQFF. The chain carries TRBV18 and TRBJ2-1, with 8 bases fitting TRBD1. V was pared by 3 bases and J by 8 bases, with 6 bases of the junction left unmatched. The CDR3 totals 14 residues. Germline lookup yields CDR1 KGHSH and CDR2 LQKENI.

Concerning this clone: At one boundary the junction diverges from the germline segment, which might be a read error. The chain combines TRBV6-5 with TRBJ2-1; 14 bases fit TRBD2. The CDR3 has 15 residues. Germline CDR1 is MNHEY and CDR2 is SVGAGI. The CDR3 loop reads CAISGTSGSIYEQFF. For the CDR3, the DNA is TGTGCCATCAGTGGGACTAGCGGGAGTATCTATGAGCAGTTCTTC.

This chain joins TRBV7-9 and TRBJ2-1, with 10 bases that match TRBD2. This CDR3 is 16 amino acids long. Germline lookup yields CDR1 SEHNR and CDR2 FQNEAQ (reference sequence). V shed 2 bases and J 7 bases; nucleotides not matched to a gene: 8. The CDR3: CASSLNLAGARNEQFF. CDR3 nucleotide sequence: TGTGCCAGCAGCTTAAACCTAGCGGGAGCGAGGAATGAGCAGTTCTTC.

The chain combines TRBV14 with TRBJ2-7, with 9 bases aligning to TRBD1. Germline values: CDR1 SGHDN, CDR2 FVKESK. V lost 2 bases, J lost 5 bases, and 7 bases stayed unmatched. This CDR3 has 15 residues. The CDR3 DNA reads as TGTGCCAGCAGCCAACGAGACAGGGGGTTTAACGAGCAGTACTTC. Amino acids: CASSQRDRGFNEQYF.